This T cell receptor beta chain was sequenced during a study of OX40 agonist ivuxolimab in advanced cancers. This clone showed up just once. This CDR3 comprises 17 residues. Trimming took 3 bases from V and 7 from J, leaving 19 bases between them. Germline CDR1 is KGHSH and CDR2 is LQKENI. Only in-frame clones appear in the TCRdb table, and some are missing; sequencing was by immunoSEQ multiplex PCR. The sample contains about 68,000 clones, 84% of which appear only once. The chain joins TRBV18 to TRBJ1-6; D gene ambiguous. This specimen consisted of CD4+ or CD8+ T cells sorted from blood, obtained in a trial of the OX40 agonist ivuxolimab. This clonotype was sampled from an adult with an advanced solid tumor such as melanoma, head and neck, liver or kidney cancer. The CDR3 DNA reads TGTGCCAGCTCACCCTATACGGGGATTCCTCTCAATTCACCCCTCCACTTT. It specifies CASSPYTGIPLNSPLHF.